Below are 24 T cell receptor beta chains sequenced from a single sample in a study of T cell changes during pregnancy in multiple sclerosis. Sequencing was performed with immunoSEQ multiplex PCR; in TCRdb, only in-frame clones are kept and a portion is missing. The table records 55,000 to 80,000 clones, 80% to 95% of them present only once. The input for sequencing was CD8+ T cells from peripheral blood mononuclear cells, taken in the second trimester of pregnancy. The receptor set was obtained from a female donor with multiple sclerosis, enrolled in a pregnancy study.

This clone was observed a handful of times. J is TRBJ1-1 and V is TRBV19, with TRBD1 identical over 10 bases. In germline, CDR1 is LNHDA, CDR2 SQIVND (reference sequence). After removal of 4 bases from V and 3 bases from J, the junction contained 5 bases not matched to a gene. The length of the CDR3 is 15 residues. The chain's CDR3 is CASSTPDRGDTEAFF. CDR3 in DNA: TGTGCCAGTAGTACTCCGGACAGGGGGGACACTGAAGCTTTCTTT.

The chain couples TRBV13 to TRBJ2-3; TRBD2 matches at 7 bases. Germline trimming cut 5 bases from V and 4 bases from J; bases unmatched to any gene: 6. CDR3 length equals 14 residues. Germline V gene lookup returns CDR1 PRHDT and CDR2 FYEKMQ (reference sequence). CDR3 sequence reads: CASSTWGGADTQYF. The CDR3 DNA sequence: TGTGCCAGCAGCACCTGGGGGGGTGCAGATACGCAGTATTTT.

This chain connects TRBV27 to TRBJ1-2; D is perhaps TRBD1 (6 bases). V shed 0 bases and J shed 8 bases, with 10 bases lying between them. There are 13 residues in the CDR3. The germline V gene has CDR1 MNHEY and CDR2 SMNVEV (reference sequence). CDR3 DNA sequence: TGTGCCAGCAGTTTATCAGTGCAGGGGGGCTACACCTTC. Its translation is CASSLSVQGGYTF.

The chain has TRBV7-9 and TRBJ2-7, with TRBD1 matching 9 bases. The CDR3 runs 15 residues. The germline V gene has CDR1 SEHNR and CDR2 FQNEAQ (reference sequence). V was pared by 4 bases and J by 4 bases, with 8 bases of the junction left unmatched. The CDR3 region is CASSSAGTGTYEQYF. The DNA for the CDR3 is TGTGCCAGCAGCTCCGCCGGGACAGGGACTTACGAGCAGTACTTC.

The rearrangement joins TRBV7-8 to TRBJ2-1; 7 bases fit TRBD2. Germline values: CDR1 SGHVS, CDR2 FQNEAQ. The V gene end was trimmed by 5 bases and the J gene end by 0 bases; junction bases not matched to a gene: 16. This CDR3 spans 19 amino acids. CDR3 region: CASSPNHGGAGSSYNEQFF. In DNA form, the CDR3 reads TGTGCCAGCAGCCCCAACCATGGAGGAGCGGGGAGCTCCTACAATGAGCAGTTCTTC. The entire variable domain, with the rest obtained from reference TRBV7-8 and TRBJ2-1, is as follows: GAGVSQSPRYKVAKRGQDVALRCDPISGHVSLFWYQQALGQGPEFLTYFQNEAQLDKSGLPSDRFFAERPEGSVSTLKIQRTQQEDSAVYLCASSPNHGGAGSSYNEQFFGPGTRLTVL.

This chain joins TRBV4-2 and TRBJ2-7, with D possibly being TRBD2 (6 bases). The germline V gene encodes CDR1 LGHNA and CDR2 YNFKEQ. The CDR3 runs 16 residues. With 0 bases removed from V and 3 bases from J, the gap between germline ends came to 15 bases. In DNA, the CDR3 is TGTGCCAGCAGCCAAGATGCGCCTAGCGATCGCTACGAGCAGTACTTC. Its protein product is CASSQDAPSDRYEQYF.

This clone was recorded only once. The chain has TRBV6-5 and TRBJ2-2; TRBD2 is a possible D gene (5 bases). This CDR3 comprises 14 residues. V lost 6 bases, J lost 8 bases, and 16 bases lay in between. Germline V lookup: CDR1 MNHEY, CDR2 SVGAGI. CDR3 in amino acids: CASSINRGRGELFF. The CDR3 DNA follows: TGTGCCAGCAGCATTAATCGGGGAAGGGGGGAGCTGTTTTTT.

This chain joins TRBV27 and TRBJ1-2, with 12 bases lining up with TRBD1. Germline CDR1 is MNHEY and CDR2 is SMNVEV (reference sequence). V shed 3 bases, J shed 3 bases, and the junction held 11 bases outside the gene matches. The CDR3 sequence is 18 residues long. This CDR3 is CASSFSGTGGALDYGYTF. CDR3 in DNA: TGTGCCAGCAGTTTTTCGGGGACAGGGGGCGCCCTGGACTATGGCTACACCTTC.

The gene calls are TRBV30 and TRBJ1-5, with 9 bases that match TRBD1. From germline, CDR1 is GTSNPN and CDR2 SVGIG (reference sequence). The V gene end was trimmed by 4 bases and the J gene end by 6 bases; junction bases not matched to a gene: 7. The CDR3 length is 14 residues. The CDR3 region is CAWTTGTGIQPQHF. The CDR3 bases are TGTGCCTGGACCACCGGGACAGGGATTCAGCCCCAGCATTTT. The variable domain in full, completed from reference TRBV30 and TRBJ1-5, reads SQTIHQWPATLVQPVGSPLSLECTVEGTSNPNLYWYRQAAGRGLQLLFYSVGIGQISSEVPQNLSASRPQDRQFILSSKKLLLSDSGFYLCAWTTGTGIQPQHFGDGTRLSIL.

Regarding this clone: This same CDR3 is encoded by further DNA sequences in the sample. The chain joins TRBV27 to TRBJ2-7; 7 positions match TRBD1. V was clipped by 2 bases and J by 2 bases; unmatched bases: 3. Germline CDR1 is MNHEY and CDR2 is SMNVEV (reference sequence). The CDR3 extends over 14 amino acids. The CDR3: CASSLSQGAYEQYF. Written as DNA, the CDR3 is TGTGCCAGCAGTTTAAGTCAGGGGGCCTACGAGCAGTACTTC.

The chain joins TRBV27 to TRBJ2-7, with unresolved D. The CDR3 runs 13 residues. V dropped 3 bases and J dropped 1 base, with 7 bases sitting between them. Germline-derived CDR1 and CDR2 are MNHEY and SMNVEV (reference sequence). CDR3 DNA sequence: TGTGCCAGCAGTTTGACACCTTCCTACGAGCAGTACTTC. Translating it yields CASSLTPSYEQYF.

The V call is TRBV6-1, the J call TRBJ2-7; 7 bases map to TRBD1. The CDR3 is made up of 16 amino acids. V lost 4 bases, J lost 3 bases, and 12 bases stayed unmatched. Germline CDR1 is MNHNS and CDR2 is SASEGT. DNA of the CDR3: TGTGCCAGCAGTGGGGTGAATCGGGACAGTCTCTACGAGCAGTACTTC. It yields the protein CASSGVNRDSLYEQYF.

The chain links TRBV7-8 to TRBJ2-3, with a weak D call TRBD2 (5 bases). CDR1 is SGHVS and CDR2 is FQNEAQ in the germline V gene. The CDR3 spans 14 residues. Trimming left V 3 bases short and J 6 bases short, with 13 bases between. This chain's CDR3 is CASSFQRLVDTQYF. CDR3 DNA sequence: TGTGCCAGCAGCTTTCAGCGGCTCGTGGATACGCAGTATTTT.

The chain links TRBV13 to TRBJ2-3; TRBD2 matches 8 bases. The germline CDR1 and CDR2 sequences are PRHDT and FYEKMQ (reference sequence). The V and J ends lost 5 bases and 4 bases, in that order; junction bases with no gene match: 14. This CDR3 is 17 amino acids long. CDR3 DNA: TGTGCCAGCAGCCCCCCGATGGGGCGGGAGGTTGCAGATACGCAGTATTTT. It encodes CASSPPMGREVADTQYF.

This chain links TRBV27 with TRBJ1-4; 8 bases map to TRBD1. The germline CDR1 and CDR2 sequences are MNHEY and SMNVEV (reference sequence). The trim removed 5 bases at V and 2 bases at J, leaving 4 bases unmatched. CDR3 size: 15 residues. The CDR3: CASSPQGGTNEKLFF. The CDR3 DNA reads TGTGCCAGCAGTCCACAGGGGGGGACTAATGAAAAACTGTTTTTT.

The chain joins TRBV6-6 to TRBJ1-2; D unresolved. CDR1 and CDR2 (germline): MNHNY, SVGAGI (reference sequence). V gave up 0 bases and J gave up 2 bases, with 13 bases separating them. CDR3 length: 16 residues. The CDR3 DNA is TGTGCCAGCAGTTACTCCTCGATCAGGCCGAACTATGGCTACACCTTC. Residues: CASSYSSIRPNYGYTF.

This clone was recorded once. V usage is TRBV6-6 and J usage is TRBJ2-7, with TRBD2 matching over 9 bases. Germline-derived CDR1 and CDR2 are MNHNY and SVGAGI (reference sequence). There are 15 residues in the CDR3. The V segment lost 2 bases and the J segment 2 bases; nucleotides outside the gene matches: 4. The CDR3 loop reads CASSYRASGAYEQYF. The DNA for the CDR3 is TGTGCCAGCAGTTACAGGGCTAGCGGGGCCTACGAGCAGTACTTC.

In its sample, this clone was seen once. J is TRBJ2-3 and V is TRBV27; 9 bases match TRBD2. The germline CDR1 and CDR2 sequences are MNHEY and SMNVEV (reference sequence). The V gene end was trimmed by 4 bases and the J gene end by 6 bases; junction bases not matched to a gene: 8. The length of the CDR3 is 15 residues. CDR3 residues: CASSSLWREGDTQYF. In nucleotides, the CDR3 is TGTGCCAGCAGTTCTCTGTGGCGGGAGGGCGATACGCAGTATTTT.

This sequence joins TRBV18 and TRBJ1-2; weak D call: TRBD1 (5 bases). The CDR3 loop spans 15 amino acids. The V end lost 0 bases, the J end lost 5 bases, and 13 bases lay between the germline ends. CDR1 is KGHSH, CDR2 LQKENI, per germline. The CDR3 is CASSPPFDSLYGYTF. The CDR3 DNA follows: TGTGCCAGCTCACCACCGTTCGACAGCTTATATGGCTACACCTTC.

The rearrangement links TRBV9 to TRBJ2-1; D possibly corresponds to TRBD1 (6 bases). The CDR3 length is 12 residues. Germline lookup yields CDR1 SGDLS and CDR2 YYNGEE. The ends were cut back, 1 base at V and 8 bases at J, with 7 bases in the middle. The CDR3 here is CASSVNRDEQFF. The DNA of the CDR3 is TGTGCCAGCAGCGTAAACAGGGATGAGCAGTTCTTC.

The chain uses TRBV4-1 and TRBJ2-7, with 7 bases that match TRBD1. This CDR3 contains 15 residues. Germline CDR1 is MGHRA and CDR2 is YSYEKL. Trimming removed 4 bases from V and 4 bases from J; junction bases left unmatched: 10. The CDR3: CASSPETGMVYEQYF. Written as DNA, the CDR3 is TGCGCCAGCAGCCCCGAGACAGGGATGGTTTACGAGCAGTACTTC.

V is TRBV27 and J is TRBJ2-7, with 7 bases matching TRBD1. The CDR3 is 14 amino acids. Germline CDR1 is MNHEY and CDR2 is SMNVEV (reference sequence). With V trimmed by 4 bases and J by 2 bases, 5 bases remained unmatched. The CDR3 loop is CASSSRQGTYEQYF. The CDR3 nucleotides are TGTGCCAGCAGTTCCCGACAGGGAACCTACGAGCAGTACTTC.

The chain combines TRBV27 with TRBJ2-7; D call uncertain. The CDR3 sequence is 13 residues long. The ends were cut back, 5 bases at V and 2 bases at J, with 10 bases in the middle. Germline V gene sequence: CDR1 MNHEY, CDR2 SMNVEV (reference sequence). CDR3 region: CASSLTPTYEQYF. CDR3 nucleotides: TGTGCCAGCAGTCTTACTCCAACCTACGAGCAGTACTTC.

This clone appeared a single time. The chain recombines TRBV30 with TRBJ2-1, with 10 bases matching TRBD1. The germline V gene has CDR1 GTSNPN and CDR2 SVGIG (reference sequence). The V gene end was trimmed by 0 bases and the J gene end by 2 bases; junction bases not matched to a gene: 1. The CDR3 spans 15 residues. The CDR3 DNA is TGTGCCTGGAGTGTCGGGACAGGGGCCTACAATGAGCAGTTCTTC. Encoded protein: CAWSVGTGAYNEQFF.